Shown below are 18 T cell receptor beta chains from a single sample sequenced in a study of cytomegalovirus exposure and HLA in healthy donors. PCR employed 60 Vbeta and 13 Jbeta primers. Produced via immunoSEQ multiplex PCR; TCRdb's table is partial and in-frame only. The table shows about 130,000 clones, with approximately 84% occurring only once. Sequenced material: PBMCs. These receptors came from a boy aged 2-9 years in good health and CMV-seronegative.

The rearrangement joins TRBV27 to TRBJ2-2; tentatively, D is TRBD1 (6 bases). CDR1 MNHEY and CDR2 SMNVEV come from the germline V gene (reference sequence). V dropped 4 bases and J dropped 2 bases, with 26 bases sitting between them. The CDR3 is 20 residues long. The CDR3 DNA reads as TGTGCCAGCAGTTATCACAGGGTCAGCCACCCTAATAAAAACACCGGGGAGCTGTTTTTT. It yields the protein CASSYHRVSHPNKNTGELFF.

This sequence joins TRBV27 and TRBJ2-3, with TRBD1 identical over 10 bases. Germline CDR1 MNHEY, CDR2 SMNVEV (reference sequence). V lost 3 bases to trimming and J lost 0 bases; unmatched junction nucleotides: 9. The CDR3 is 18 amino acids. CDR3 coding DNA: TGTGCCAGCAGTTTCCGGGACAGGGGCTCTTTTAGCACAGATACGCAGTATTTT. Its translation is CASSFRDRGSFSTDTQYF.

The genes are TRBV7-6 and TRBJ1-6; 8 nucleotides align to TRBD1. Germline V CDR1 and CDR2: SGHVS, FNYEAQ. This CDR3 is 15 amino acids long. Losses at the gene ends were 5 bases for V and 7 bases for J; bases not matched to a gene: 7. This CDR3 reads CASSLEGDRNSPLHF. The CDR3 DNA follows: TGTGCCAGCAGCCTAGAAGGGGACAGGAATTCACCCCTCCACTTT.

The chain employs TRBV7-2 and TRBJ1-5, with D unclear. The V and J ends lost 4 bases and 3 bases respectively, with 7 bases between them. CDR1 and CDR2 (germline): SGHTA, FQGNSA. This CDR3 comprises 13 residues. This CDR3 is CASSSGLNQPQHF. The CDR3 DNA sequence: TGTGCCAGCAGCTCGGGTCTCAATCAGCCCCAGCATTTT.

This clone was seen a handful of times. The chain has TRBV18 and TRBJ1-3; D ambiguous. V was trimmed by 3 bases and J by 6 bases, leaving 12 bases between them. The CDR3 is 14 residues long. Germline-derived CDR1 and CDR2 are KGHSH and LQKENI. The CDR3 DNA reads TGTGCCAGCTCACCCTCCCCGGTTGAAAACACCATATATTTT. Its protein is CASSPSPVENTIYF.

This clone was recorded only once. The V gene is TRBV27, the J gene TRBJ1-2, with no clear D. This CDR3 contains 15 residues. Trimming pared 2 bases from V and 4 bases from J, leaving 14 bases between. The germline CDR1 and CDR2 sequences are MNHEY and SMNVEV (reference sequence). CDR3 protein: CASSLAEGSIYGYTF. CDR3 sequence (DNA): TGTGCCAGCAGTTTAGCGGAGGGAAGTATCTATGGCTACACCTTC.

The chain recombines TRBV27 with TRBJ1-1; D is possibly TRBD1 (5 bases). V lost 3 bases and J 7 bases, leaving 15 bases between the germline ends. Germline CDR1 is MNHEY and CDR2 is SMNVEV (reference sequence). The CDR3 has 14 residues. The CDR3 region is CASSFLSAGVEAFF. CDR3 DNA sequence: TGTGCCAGCAGTTTCCTTTCCGCGGGGGTTGAAGCTTTCTTT.

The chain carries TRBV7-9 and TRBJ2-3; 8 nucleotides match TRBD2. The CDR3 loop spans 17 amino acids. Germline lookup yields CDR1 SEHNR and CDR2 FQNEAQ (reference sequence). V dropped 2 bases and J dropped 4; count of bases not matched to a gene: 11. CDR3 DNA: TGTGCCAGCAGCTTATCGGCAGGACTAGCAGGGGCAGATACGCAGTATTTT. It codes for CASSLSAGLAGADTQYF.

This clone was detected only once. This chain connects TRBV5-1 to TRBJ1-2, with TRBD1 identical over 8 bases. Germline CDR1 is SGHRS and CDR2 is YFSETQ. CDR3 length: 13 residues. Losses at the gene ends were 2 bases for V and 8 bases for J; bases not matched to a gene: 5. The CDR3 DNA reads as TGCGCCAGCAGCTTCTTGGACAGGGCGGGCTACACCTTC. Residues: CASSFLDRAGYTF. Full variable domain (missing parts from reference TRBV5-1 and TRBJ1-2): KAGVTQTPRYLIKTRGQQVTLSCSPISGHRSVSWYQQTPGQGLQFLFEYFSETQRNKGNFPGRFSGRQFSNSRSEMNVSTLELGDSALYLCASSFLDRAGYTFGSGTRLTVV.

The chain has TRBV19 and TRBJ2-7; tentatively, D is TRBD1 (7 bases). V was clipped by 1 base and J by 4 bases, with 11 bases between them. This CDR3 has 14 residues. Germline lookup yields CDR1 LNHDA and CDR2 SQIVND (reference sequence). The CDR3 DNA reads TGTGCCAGTAGTATAGCTTCAGGGGGGTACGAGCAGTACTTC. Translating gives CASSIASGGYEQYF.

This clone was picked up a small number of times. The chain employs TRBV19 and TRBJ1-1; D may be TRBD1 (5 bases). Trimming took off 1 base at V and 1 base at J, with 19 bases between the two ends. Germline V gives CDR1 LNHDA, CDR2 SQIVND (reference sequence). CDR3 length equals 18 residues. The CDR3 here is CASSIVGGALRPNTEAFF. CDR3 coding DNA: TGTGCCAGTAGTATAGTAGGAGGGGCCCTAAGGCCGAACACTGAAGCTTTCTTT. The entire variable domain, with the rest obtained from reference TRBV19 and TRBJ1-1, is as follows: DGGITQSPKYLFRKEGQNVTLSCEQNLNHDAMYWYRQDPGQGLRLIYYSQIVNDFQKGDIAEGYSVSREKKESFPLTVTSAQKNPTAFYLCASSIVGGALRPNTEAFFGQGTRLTVV.

The V and J genes are TRBV5-1 and TRBJ2-6; TRBD1 aligns across 7 bases. V was pared by 3 bases and J by 0 bases, with 9 bases of the junction left unmatched. The CDR3 covers 18 residues. Germline CDR1 is SGHRS and CDR2 is YFSETQ. The CDR3 loop is CASSSPGQKISGANVLTF. The CDR3 DNA follows: TGCGCCAGCAGCTCTCCGGGACAGAAGATCTCTGGGGCCAACGTCCTGACTTTC.

V gene TRBV7-9 combines with J gene TRBJ2-7; D may match TRBD1 or TRBD2 (5 bases each). This CDR3 region has 15 residues. The germline gives CDR1 SEHNR, CDR2 FQNEAQ (reference sequence). Trimming cost V 1 base and J 6 bases, with 16 bases left between them. The CDR3 sequence: CASSLGLGPGGEQYV. The CDR3 bases are TGTGCCAGCAGCTTAGGCTTGGGGCCTGGGGGCGAGCAGTACGTC.

The sample holds one count of this clone. This sequence joins TRBV19 and TRBJ2-7; 8 bases fit TRBD1. Germline-derived CDR1 and CDR2 are LNHDA and SQIVND (reference sequence). The trim removed 10 bases at V and 2 bases at J, leaving 16 bases unmatched. CDR3 length equals 16 residues. CDR3 DNA sequence: TGTGCCACTCCCTCCCCCCGGGACAGGTCAACCTACGAGCAGTACGTC. Protein sequence: CATPSPRDRSTYEQYV.

The rearrangement uses TRBV7-9 and TRBJ1-2; a weak D match, TRBD1 (6 bases). CDR3 length equals 17 residues. Germline assignment: CDR1 SEHNR and CDR2 FQNEAQ (reference sequence). Deletions cut 3 bases from V and 2 bases from J, with 19 bases between. The CDR3 DNA reads TGTGCCAGCAGCTTCGCACCGGGTCAGGGGTACAACTATGGCTACACCTTC. Residues: CASSFAPGQGYNYGYTF.

V is TRBV7-3 and J is TRBJ1-1; D is unclear. The CDR3 runs 15 residues. V was shortened by 0 bases and J by 8 bases, with 16 bases between the two germline ends. Germline V gene sequence: CDR1 SGHTA, CDR2 FQGTGA. CDR3 coding DNA: TGTGCCAGCAGCTTAACGAATAGGTACTACTCAGAAGCTTTCTTT. Translation: CASSLTNRYYSEAFF.

CDR3 in DNA: TGTGCCAGTGCCCCCCAGGAATGGACCGGGGAGCTGTTTTTT. It is translated as CASAPQEWTGELFF. The chain uses TRBV4-2 and TRBJ2-2; D is ambiguous. This CDR3 spans 14 amino acids. With 9 bases removed from V and 5 bases from J, the gap between germline ends came to 16 bases. Germline V lookup: CDR1 LGHNA, CDR2 YNFKEQ.

This chain uses TRBV6-1 with TRBJ1-2; D not certain. V lost 0 bases, J lost 13 bases, and 12 bases lay in between. CDR1 and CDR2 (germline): MNHNS, SASEGT. The CDR3 spans 12 residues. The CDR3 loop reads CASSEALRYSTF. The CDR3 region has the DNA TGTGCCAGCAGTGAAGCGCTTCGATATAGCACCTTC.